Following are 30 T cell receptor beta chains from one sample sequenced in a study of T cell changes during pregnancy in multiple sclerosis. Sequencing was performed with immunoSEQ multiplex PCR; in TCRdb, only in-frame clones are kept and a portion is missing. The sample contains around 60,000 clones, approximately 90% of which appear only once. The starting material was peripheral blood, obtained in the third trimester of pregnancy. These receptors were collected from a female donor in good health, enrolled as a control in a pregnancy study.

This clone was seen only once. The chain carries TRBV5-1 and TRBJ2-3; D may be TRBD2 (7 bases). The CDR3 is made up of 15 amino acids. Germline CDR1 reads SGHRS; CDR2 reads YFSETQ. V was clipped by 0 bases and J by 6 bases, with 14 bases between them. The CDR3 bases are TGCGCCAGCAGCTTGGAGGGGGGGCCCCTCGATACGCAGTATTTT. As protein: CASSLEGGPLDTQYF.

CDR3 bases: TGTGCCAGCAGCTTGGCTATTACAGTAGCTAACTATGGCTACACCTTC. Protein: CASSLAITVANYGYTF. This chain links TRBV7-9 with TRBJ1-2; D unclear. The V end was cut by 3 bases, the J end by 0 bases, with 14 bases between. This CDR3 contains 16 residues. Germline CDR1 and CDR2: SEHNR and FQNEAQ (reference sequence).

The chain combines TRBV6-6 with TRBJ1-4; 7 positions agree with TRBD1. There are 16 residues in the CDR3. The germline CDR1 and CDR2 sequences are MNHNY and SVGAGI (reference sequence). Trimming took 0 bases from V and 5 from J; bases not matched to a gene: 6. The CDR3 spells CASSYSPGGSNEKLFF. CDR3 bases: TGTGCCAGCAGTTACTCCCCAGGGGGGTCAAATGAAAAACTGTTTTTT.

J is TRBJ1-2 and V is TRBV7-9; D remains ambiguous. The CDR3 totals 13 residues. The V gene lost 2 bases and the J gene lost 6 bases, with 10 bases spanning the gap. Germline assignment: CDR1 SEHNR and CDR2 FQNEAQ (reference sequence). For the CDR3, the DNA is TGTGCCAGCAGCTTAATTTCCAGTGATGGCTACACCTTC. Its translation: CASSLISSDGYTF.

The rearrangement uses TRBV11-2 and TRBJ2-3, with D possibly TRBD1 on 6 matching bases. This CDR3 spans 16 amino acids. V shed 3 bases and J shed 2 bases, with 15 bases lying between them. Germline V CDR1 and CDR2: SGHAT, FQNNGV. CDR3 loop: CASSFDRSGLTDTQYF. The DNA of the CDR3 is TGTGCCAGCAGCTTTGACAGGAGTGGACTCACAGATACGCAGTATTTT.

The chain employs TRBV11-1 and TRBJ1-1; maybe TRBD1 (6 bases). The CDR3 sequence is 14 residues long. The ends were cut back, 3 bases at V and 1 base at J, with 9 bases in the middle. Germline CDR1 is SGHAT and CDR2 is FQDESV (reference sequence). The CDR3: CASSFTGKNTEAFF. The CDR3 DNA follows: TGTGCCAGCAGCTTCACAGGGAAGAACACTGAAGCTTTCTTT.

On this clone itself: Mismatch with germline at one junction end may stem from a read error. The CDR3 protein is CASNGFNYGYTF. The CDR3 DNA follows: TGTGCCAGCAATGGGTTTAACTATGGCTACACCTTT. The V and J genes are TRBV28 and TRBJ1-2; no firm D call. The CDR3 sequence is 12 residues long. The germline CDR1 and CDR2 sequences are MDHEN and SYDVKM.

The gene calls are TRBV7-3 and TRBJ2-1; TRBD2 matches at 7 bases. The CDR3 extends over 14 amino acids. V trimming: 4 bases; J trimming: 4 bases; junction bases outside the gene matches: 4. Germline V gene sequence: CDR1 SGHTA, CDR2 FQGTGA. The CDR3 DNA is TGTGCCAGCAGCTCCGGGACTAATTACAATGAGCAGTTCTTC. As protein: CASSSGTNYNEQFF.

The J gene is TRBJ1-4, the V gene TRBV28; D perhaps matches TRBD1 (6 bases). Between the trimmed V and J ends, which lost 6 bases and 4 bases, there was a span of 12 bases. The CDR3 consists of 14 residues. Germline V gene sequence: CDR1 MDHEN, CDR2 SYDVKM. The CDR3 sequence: CASSSGQFNEKLFF. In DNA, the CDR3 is TGTGCCAGCAGCTCAGGACAGTTTAATGAAAAACTGTTTTTT.

The CDR3: CASSLALRVTGSVAYEQYF. The CDR3 DNA is TGTGCCAGCAGCTTAGCGCTCCGTGTCACAGGGAGTGTAGCCTACGAGCAGTACTTC. The chain combines TRBV7-2 with TRBJ2-7; tentatively, D is TRBD1 (6 bases). This CDR3 has 19 residues. Germline V lookup: CDR1 SGHTA, CDR2 FQGNSA. Deletions cut 0 bases from V and 2 bases from J, with 23 bases between.

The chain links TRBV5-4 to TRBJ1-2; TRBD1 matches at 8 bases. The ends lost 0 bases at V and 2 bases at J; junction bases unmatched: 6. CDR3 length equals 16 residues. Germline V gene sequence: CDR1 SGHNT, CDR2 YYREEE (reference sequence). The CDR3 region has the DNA TGTGCCAGCAGCTTGGGACAGGGGCGATGGAACTATGGCTACACCTTC. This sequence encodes CASSLGQGRWNYGYTF.

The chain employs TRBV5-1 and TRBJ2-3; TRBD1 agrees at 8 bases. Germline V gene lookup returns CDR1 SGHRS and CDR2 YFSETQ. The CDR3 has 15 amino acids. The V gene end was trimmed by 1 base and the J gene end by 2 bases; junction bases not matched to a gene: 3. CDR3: CASSLWGQDTDTQYF. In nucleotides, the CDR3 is TGCGCCAGCAGCTTGTGGGGACAGGACACAGATACGCAGTATTTT.

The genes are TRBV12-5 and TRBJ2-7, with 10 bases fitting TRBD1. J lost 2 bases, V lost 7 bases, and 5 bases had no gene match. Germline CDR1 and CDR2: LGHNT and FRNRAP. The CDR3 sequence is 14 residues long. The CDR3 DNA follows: TGTGCTAGTGCTCCGGACAGGGGGGCCTACGAGCAGTACTTC. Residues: CASAPDRGAYEQYF. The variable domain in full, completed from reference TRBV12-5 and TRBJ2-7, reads DARVTQTPRHKVTEMGQEVTMRCQPILGHNTVFWYRQTMMQGLELLAYFRNRAPLDDSGMPKDRFSAEMPDATLATLKIQPSEPRDSAVYFCASAPDRGAYEQYFGPGTRLTVT.

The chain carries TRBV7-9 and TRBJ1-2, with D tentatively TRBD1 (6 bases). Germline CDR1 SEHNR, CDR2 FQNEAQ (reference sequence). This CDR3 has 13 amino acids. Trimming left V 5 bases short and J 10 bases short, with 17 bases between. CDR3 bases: TGTGCCAGCAGCCCAGGACAGCTTCAGCTCTACACCTTC. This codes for CASSPGQLQLYTF.

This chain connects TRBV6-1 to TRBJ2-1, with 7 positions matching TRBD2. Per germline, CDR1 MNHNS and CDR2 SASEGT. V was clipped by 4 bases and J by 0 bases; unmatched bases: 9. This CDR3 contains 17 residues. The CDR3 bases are TGTGCCAGCAGTGTAGGAAGAGCGGGGAGCTCCTACAATGAGCAGTTCTTC. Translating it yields CASSVGRAGSSYNEQFF.

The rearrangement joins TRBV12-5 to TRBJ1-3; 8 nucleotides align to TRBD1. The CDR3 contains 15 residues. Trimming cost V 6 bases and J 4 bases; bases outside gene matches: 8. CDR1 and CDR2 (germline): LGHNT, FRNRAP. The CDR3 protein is CASGPLDREGNTIYF. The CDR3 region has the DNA TGTGCTAGTGGACCTCTGGACAGGGAGGGAAACACCATATATTTT.

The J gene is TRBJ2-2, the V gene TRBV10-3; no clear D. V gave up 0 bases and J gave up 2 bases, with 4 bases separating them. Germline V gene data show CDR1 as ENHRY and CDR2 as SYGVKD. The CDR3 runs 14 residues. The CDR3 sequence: CAISESSNTGELFF. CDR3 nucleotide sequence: TGTGCCATCAGTGAGTCGAGCAACACCGGGGAGCTGTTTTTT.

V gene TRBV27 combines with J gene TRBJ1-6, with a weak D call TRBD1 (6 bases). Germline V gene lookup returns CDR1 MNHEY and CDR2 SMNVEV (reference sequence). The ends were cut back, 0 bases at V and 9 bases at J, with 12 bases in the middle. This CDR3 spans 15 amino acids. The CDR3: CASSLSAGVGSPLHF. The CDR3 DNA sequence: TGTGCCAGCAGTTTATCGGCAGGGGTTGGTTCACCCCTCCACTTT.

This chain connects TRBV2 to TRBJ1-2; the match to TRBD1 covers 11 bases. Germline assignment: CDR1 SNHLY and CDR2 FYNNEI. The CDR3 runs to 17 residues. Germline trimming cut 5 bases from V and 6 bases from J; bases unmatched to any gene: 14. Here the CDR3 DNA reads TGTGCCAGCAGTCTGAGGACAGGGGGCCTGTCTATAAATGGCTACACCTTC. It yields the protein CASSLRTGGLSINGYTF.

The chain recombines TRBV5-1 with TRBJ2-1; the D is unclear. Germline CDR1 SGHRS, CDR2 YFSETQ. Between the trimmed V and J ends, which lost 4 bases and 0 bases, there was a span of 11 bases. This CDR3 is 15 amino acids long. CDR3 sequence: CASSTYDASYNEQFF. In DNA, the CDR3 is TGCGCCAGCAGCACTTACGATGCCTCCTACAATGAGCAGTTCTTC.

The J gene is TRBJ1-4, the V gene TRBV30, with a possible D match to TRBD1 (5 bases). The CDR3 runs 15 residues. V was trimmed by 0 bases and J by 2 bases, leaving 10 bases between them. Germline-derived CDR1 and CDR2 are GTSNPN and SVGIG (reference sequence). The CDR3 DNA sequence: TGTGCCTGGAGTGTACGGGCAGGGACTAATGAAAAACTGTTTTTT. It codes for CAWSVRAGTNEKLFF.

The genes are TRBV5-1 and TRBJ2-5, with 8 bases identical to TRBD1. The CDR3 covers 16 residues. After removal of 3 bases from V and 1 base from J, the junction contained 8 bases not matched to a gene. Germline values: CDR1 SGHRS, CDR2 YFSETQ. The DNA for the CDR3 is TGCGCCAGCAGCTACACAACCGGACAGGGCCAAGAGACCCAGTACTTC. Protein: CASSYTTGQGQETQYF.

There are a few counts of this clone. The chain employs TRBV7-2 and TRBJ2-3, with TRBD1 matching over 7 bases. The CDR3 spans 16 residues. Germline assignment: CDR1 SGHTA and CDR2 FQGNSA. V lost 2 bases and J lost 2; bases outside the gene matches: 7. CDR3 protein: CASSLWDSVFTDTQYF. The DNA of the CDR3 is TGTGCCAGCAGCTTATGGGACAGCGTCTTCACAGATACGCAGTATTTT.

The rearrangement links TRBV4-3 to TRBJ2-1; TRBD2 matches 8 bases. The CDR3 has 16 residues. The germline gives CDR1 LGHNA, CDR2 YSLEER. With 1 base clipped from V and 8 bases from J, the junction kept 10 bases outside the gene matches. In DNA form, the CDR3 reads TGCGCCAGCAGCCAAGCTAGCGGGCCCCATGGGGATGAGCAGTTCTTC. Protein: CASSQASGPHGDEQFF.

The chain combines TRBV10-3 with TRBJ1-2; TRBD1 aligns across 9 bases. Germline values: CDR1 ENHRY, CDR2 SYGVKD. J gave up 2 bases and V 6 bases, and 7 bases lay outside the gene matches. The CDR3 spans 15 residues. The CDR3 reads CAISLTGGTNYGYTF. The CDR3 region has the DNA TGTGCCATCAGCTTGACAGGGGGTACGAACTATGGCTACACCTTC.

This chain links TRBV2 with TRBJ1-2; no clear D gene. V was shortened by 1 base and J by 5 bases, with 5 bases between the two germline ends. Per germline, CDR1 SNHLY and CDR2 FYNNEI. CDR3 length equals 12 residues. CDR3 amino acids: CASSEGQYGYTF. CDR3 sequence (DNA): TGTGCCAGCAGTGAAGGGCAGTATGGCTACACCTTC.

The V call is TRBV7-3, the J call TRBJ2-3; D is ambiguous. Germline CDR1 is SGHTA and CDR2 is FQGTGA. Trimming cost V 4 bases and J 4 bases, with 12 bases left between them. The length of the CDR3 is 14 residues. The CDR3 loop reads CASSSYQRSDTQYF. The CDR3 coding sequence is TGTGCCAGCAGCTCCTACCAACGGTCAGATACGCAGTATTTT.

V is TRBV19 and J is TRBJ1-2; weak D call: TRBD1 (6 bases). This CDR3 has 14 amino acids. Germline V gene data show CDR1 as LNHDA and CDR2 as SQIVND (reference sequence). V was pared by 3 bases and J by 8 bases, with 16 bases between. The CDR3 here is CASSIEQGRGGYTF. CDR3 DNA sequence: TGTGCCAGTAGTATTGAACAGGGTAGAGGAGGCTACACCTTC.

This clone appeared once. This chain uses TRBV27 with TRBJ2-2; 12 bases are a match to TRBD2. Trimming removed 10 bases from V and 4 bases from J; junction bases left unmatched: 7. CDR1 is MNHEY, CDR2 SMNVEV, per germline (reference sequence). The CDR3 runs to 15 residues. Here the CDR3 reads CATKGLAGGTGELFF. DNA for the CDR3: TGTGCCACTAAGGGACTAGCGGGCGGCACCGGGGAGCTGTTTTTT.

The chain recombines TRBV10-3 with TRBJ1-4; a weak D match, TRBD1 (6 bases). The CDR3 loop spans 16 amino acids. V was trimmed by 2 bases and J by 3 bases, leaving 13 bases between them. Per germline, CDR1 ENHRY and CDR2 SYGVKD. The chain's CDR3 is CAISEPPGVANEKLFF. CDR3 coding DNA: TGTGCCATCAGTGAGCCTCCAGGGGTCGCTAATGAAAAACTGTTTTTT.